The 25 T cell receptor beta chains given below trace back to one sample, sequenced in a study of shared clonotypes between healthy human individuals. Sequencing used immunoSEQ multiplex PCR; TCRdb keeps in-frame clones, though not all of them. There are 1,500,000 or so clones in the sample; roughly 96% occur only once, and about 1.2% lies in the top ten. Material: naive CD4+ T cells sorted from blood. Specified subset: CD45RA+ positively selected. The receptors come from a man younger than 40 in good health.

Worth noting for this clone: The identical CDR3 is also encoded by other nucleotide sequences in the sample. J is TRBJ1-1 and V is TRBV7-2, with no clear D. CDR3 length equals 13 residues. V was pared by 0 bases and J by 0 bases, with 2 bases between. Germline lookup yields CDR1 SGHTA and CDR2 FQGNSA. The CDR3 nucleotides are TGTGCCAGCAGCTTAGCGATGAACACTGAAGCTTTCTTT. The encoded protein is CASSLAMNTEAFF.

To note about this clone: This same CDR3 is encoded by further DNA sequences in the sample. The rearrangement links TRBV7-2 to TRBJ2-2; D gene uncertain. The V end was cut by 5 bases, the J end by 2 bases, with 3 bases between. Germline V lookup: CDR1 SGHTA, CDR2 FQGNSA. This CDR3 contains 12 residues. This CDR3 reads CASSPNTGELFF. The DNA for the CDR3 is TGTGCCAGCAGCCCCAACACCGGGGAGCTGTTTTTT.

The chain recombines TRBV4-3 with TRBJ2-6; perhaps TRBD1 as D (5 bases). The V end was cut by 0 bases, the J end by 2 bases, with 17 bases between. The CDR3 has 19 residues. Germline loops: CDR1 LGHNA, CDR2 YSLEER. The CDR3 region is CASSQDLGPRRAGANVLTF. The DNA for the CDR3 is TGCGCCAGCAGCCAAGATCTGGGGCCTAGAAGGGCTGGGGCCAACGTCCTGACTTTC.

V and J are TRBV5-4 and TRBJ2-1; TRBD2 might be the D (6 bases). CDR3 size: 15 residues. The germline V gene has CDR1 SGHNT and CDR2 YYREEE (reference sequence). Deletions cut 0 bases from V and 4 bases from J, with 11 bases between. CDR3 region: CASSLVGGWYNEQFF. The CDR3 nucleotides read TGTGCCAGCAGCTTGGTGGGGGGATGGTACAATGAGCAGTTCTTC.

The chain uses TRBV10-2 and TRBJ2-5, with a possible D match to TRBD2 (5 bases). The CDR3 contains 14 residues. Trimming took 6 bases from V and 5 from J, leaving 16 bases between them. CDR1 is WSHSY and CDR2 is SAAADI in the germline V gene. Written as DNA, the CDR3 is TGCGCCAGCAGGGCCAATGAGGGCCGGGAGACCCAGTACTTC. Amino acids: CASRANEGRETQYF.

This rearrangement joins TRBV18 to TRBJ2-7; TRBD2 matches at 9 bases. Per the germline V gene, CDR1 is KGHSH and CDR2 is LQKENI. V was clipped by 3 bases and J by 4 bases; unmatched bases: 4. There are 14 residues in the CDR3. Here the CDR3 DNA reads TGTGCCAGCTCACCGGTAGCGGGAGAGTACGAGCAGTACTTC. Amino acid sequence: CASSPVAGEYEQYF.

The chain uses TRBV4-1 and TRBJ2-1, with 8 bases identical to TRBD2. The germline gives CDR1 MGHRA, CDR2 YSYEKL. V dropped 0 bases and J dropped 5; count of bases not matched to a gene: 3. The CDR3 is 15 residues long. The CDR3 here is CASSQDPLADNEQFF. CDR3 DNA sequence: TGCGCCAGCAGCCAAGATCCACTAGCGGACAATGAGCAGTTCTTC.

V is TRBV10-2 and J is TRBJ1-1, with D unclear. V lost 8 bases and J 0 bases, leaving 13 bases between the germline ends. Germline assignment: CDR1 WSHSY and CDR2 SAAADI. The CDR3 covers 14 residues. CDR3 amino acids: CASSFAALNTEAFF. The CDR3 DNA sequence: TGCGCCAGCTCCTTCGCGGCCCTGAACACTGAAGCTTTCTTT.

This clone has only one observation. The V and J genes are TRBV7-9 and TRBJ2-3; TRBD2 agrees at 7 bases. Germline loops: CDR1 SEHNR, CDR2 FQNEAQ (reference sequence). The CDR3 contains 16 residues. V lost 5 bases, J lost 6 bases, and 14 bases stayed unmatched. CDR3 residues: CASSPPIGGFPDTQYF. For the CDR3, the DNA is TGTGCCAGCAGCCCCCCGATCGGGGGGTTTCCCGATACGCAGTATTTT.

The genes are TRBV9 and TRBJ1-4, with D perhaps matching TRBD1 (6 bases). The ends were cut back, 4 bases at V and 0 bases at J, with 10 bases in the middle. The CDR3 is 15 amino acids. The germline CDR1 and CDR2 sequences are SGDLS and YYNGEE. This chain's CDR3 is CASSPGAPTNEKLFF. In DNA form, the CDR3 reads TGTGCCAGCAGCCCAGGGGCACCAACTAATGAAAAACTGTTTTTT. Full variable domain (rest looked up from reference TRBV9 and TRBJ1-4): DSGVTQTPKHLITATGQRVTLRCSPRSGDLSVYWYQQSLDQGLQFLIQYYNGEERAKGNILERFSAQQFPDLHSELNLSSLELGDSALYFCASSPGAPTNEKLFFGSGTQLSVL.

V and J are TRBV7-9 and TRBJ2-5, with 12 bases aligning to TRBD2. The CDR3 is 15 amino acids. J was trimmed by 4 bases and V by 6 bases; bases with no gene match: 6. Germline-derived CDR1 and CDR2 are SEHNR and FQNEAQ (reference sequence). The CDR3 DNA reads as TGTGCCAGCAGTTGGACTAGCGGGATGGCAGAGACCCAGTACTTC. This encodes CASSWTSGMAETQYF.

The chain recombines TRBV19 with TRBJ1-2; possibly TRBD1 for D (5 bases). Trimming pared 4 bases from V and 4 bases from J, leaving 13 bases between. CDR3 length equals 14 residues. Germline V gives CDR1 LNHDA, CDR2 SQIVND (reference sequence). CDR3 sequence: CASSSSVTAYGYTF. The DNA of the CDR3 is TGTGCCAGTAGTAGTTCGGTGACAGCCTATGGCTACACCTTC.

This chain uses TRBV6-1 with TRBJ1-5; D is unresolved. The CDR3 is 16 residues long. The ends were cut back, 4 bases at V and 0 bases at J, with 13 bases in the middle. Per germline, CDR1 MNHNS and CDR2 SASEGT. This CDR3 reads CASSGLTSDSNQPQHF. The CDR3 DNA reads TGTGCCAGCAGTGGACTGACAAGTGATAGCAATCAGCCCCAGCATTTT.

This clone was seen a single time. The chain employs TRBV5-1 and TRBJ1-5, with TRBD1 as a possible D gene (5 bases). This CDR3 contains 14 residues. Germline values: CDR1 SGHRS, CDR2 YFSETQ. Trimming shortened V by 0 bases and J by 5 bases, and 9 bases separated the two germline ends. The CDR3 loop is CASSLAGIDQPQHF. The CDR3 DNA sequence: TGCGCCAGCAGCTTGGCAGGGATCGATCAGCCCCAGCATTTT.

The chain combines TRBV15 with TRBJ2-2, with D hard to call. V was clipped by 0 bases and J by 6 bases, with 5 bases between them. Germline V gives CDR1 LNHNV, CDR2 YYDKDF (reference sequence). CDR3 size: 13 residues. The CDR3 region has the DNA TGTGCCACCAGCAGAGAAGATGCCGGGGAGCTGTTTTTT. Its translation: CATSREDAGELFF.

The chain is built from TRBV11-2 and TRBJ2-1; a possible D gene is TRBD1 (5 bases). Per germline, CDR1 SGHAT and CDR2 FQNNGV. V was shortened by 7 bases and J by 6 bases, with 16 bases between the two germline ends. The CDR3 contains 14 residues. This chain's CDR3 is CASTKLATGNEQFF. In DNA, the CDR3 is TGTGCCAGCACCAAATTAGCAACAGGCAATGAGCAGTTCTTC.

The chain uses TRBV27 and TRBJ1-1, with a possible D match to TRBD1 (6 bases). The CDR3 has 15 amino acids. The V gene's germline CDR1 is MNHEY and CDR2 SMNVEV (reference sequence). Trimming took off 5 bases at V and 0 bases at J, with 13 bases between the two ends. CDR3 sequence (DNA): TGTGCCAGCAGTCCCCGGGGGGGCATGAACACTGAAGCTTTCTTT. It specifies CASSPRGGMNTEAFF.

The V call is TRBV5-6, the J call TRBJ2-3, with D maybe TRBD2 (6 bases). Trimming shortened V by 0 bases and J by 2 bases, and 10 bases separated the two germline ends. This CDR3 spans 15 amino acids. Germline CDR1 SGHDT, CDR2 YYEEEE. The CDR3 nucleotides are TGTGCCAGCAGCTTGGTGGGCGGGACCACAGATACGCAGTATTTT. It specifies CASSLVGGTTDTQYF.

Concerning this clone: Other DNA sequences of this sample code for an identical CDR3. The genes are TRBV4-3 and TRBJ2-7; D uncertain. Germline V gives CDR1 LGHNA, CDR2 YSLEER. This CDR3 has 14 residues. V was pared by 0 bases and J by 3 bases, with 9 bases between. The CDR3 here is CASSQEGRGYEQYF. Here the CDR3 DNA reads TGCGCCAGCAGCCAAGAAGGGCGCGGCTACGAGCAGTACTTC.

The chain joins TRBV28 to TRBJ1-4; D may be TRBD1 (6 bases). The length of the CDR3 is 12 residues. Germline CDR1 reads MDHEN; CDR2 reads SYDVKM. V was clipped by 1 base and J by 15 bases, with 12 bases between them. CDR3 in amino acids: CASSLSGHLVFF. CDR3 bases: TGTGCCAGCAGTTTATCGGGACACTTGGTGTTTTTT.

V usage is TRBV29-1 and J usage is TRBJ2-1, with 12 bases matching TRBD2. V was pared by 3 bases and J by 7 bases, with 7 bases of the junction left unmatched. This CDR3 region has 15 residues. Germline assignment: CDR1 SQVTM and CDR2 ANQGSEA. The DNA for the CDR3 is TGCAGCGTTGACCCACTAGCGGGAGGTTTAAATGAGCAGTTCTTC. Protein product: CSVDPLAGGLNEQFF.

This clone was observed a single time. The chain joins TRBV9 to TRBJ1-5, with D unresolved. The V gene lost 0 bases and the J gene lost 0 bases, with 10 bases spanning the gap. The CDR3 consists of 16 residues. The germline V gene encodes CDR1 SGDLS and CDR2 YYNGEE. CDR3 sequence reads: CASSVGRGDSNQPQHF. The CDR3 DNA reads TGTGCCAGCAGCGTAGGTCGGGGAGATAGCAATCAGCCCCAGCATTTT.

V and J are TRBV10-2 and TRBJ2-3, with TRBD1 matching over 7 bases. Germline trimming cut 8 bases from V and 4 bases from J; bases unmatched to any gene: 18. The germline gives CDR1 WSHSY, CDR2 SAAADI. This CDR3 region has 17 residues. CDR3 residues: CASDSLGQANPADTQYF. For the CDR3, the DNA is TGCGCCAGCGACTCTCTAGGACAGGCGAATCCTGCAGATACGCAGTATTTT.

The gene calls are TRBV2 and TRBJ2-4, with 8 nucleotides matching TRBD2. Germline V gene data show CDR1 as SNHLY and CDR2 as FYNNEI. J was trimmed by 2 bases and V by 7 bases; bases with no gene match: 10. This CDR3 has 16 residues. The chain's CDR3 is CASTAGLAPSKNIQYF. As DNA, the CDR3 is TGTGCCAGCACGGCCGGACTAGCTCCTTCCAAAAACATTCAGTACTTC.

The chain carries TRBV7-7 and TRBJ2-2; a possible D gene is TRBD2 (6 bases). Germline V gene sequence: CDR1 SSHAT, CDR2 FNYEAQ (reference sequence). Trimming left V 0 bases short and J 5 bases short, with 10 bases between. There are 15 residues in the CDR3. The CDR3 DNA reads TGTGCCAGCAGCTTAGCGGGAGGAAGGACCGGGGAGCTGTTTTTT. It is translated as CASSLAGGRTGELFF.